The 8 T cell receptor beta chains below come from one sample, sequenced in a study of cytomegalovirus exposure and HLA in healthy donors. Using immunoSEQ multiplex PCR, the repertoire was profiled, and TCRdb retains in-frame clones only, with some absent. The table has fewer than 80,000 clones, roughly 95% seen once. The sequenced material came from PBMCs. Receptors were obtained from a woman aged 18-29 years in good health and CMV-seropositive.

This chain uses TRBV6-5 with TRBJ2-7; a possible D gene is TRBD2 (5 bases). Germline CDR1 and CDR2: MNHEY and SVGAGI. Trimming removed 0 bases at V and 5 bases at J, with 14 bases between. The CDR3 length is 15 residues. DNA of the CDR3: TGTGCCAGCAGTTACTCACTAGAGATCAACGACGAGCAGTACTTC. It codes for CASSYSLEINDEQYF.

The chain joins TRBV7-9 to TRBJ2-3, with 8 bases aligning to TRBD2. Germline assignment: CDR1 SEHNR and CDR2 FQNEAQ (reference sequence). This CDR3 is 16 amino acids long. V was clipped by 5 bases and J by 0 bases; unmatched bases: 7. CDR3 sequence reads: CASSDGLAVSTDTQYF. The CDR3, as DNA: TGTGCCAGCAGCGATGGACTAGCTGTTAGCACAGATACGCAGTATTTT.

A single count supports this clone. V is TRBV9 and J is TRBJ2-7, with TRBD1 as a possible D gene (6 bases). Deletions cut 0 bases from V and 4 bases from J, with 11 bases between. The CDR3 extends over 14 amino acids. Germline V gene data show CDR1 as SGDLS and CDR2 as YYNGEE. CDR3 sequence: CASSVGTASYEQYF. The CDR3 nucleotides read TGTGCCAGCAGCGTAGGGACAGCGAGTTACGAGCAGTACTTC.

The chain joins TRBV19 to TRBJ2-1; D is unresolved. The CDR3 spans 13 residues. The V gene's germline CDR1 is LNHDA and CDR2 SQIVND (reference sequence). The V end was cut by 5 bases, the J end by 5 bases, with 10 bases between. In DNA form, the CDR3 reads TGTGCCAGTAGTCTTTCGGGTCACAATGAGCAGTTCTTC. Translation: CASSLSGHNEQFF.

The chain recombines TRBV5-6 with TRBJ2-3; 8 positions agree with TRBD2. V gave up 4 bases and J gave up 2 bases; unmatched junction bases: 6. This CDR3 contains 15 residues. Germline CDR1 SGHDT, CDR2 YYEEEE. This CDR3 reads CASSAAGGLTDTQYF. In DNA form, the CDR3 reads TGTGCCAGCAGCGCCGCGGGGGGTCTCACAGATACGCAGTATTTT.

This sequence joins TRBV4-2 and TRBJ2-2; D might be TRBD1 (7 bases). The CDR3 contains 15 residues. The germline CDR1 and CDR2 sequences are LGHNA and YNFKEQ. Trimming left V 8 bases short and J 5 bases short, with 18 bases between. The CDR3 loop reads CASGGTDLRTGELFF. The DNA of the CDR3 is TGTGCCAGCGGAGGGACAGATTTACGAACCGGGGAGCTGTTTTTT.

The chain has TRBV4-1 and TRBJ1-1; TRBD1 aligns across 9 bases. Per germline, CDR1 MGHRA and CDR2 YSYEKL. This CDR3 has 15 amino acids. V trimming: 0 bases; J trimming: 9 bases; junction bases outside the gene matches: 8. CDR3 bases: TGCGCCAGCAGCCAAGATACAGGACAGGGGTTAAAAGCTTTCTTT. It encodes CASSQDTGQGLKAFF.

This clone was counted a single time. The gene calls are TRBV21-1 and TRBJ2-7; the table's D call, TRBD2, has no DNA check behind it. TRBV21-1 is recorded as a pseudogene. This CDR3 is 13 amino acids long. CDR3 in DNA: TGTGCCGGACTTAATAAAAAATCCTACGAGCAGTACTTC. Protein sequence: CAGLNKKSYEQYF.